Below are 21 T cell receptor beta chains sequenced from a single sample in a study of CD8+CD57+ T cells in acquired aplastic anemia. All patients picked for sequencing had shown, by flow cytometry, an expansion of CD8+CD57+ cells. Investigators profiled TCR beta VDJ and CDR3 from genomic DNA template. TCRdb reprocessed the reads via MiXCR and lists one record per CDR3 protein. This sample has fewer than 250,000 distinct CDR3 sequences, with around 43% found just once. The sequenced material came from sorted CD4+, CD8+, or CD8+CD57+ T cells (not recorded which) from PBMCs. These receptor sequences come from a human donor with aplastic anemia.

This chain uses TRBV7-9 with TRBJ2-1; the D is unclear. The CDR3 consists of 13 residues. Germline V gene data show CDR1 as SEHNR and CDR2 as FQNEAQ (reference sequence). V was trimmed by 7 bases and J by 2 bases, leaving 9 bases between them. The CDR3 here is CASTSAAYNEQFF. The CDR3 DNA follows: TGTGCCAGCACCTCTGCAGCCTACAATGAGCAGTTCTTC.

This clonotype was seen a few times. The chain recombines TRBV7-8 with TRBJ1-2; TRBD1 matches 7 bases. Germline V gene data show CDR1 as SGHVS and CDR2 as FQNEAQ. Trimming cost V 5 bases and J 4 bases; bases outside gene matches: 7. CDR3 length: 14 amino acids. The CDR3 loop reads CASSPERGPYGYTF. The CDR3 nucleotides read TGTGCCAGCAGCCCCGAAAGGGGGCCCTATGGCTACACCTTC. The full variable domain, in which reference TRBV7-8 and TRBJ1-2 provide the parts outside the CDR3, is GAGVSQSPRYKVAKRGQDVALRCDPISGHVSLFWYQQALGQGPEFLTYFQNEAQLDKSGLPSDRFFAERPEGSVSTLKIQRTQQEDSAVYLCASSPERGPYGYTFGSGTRLTVV.

This chain uses TRBV25-1 with TRBJ1-6, with D possibly TRBD1 on 6 matching bases. Germline V gene data show CDR1 as MGHDK and CDR2 as SYGVNS. Trimming cost V 5 bases and J 12 bases, with 17 bases left between them. This CDR3 contains 14 residues. The CDR3 nucleotides are TGTGCCAGCAGTCTGGCAGGGGTTCGCGAACCCCTCCACTTT. Residues: CASSLAGVREPLHF.

This clonotype was seen once. A much larger clone is a single base away; this may be a read error. The rearrangement links TRBV4-1 to TRBJ2-7; D ambiguous. CDR1 is MGHRA, CDR2 YSYEKL, per germline. This CDR3 region has 13 residues. CDR3 coding DNA: TGCGCCCGCAGCCAAGATAACGTCCACGAGCAGTACTTC. Translating gives CARSQDNVHEQYF.

The CDR3, as DNA: TGTGCCTGGAGTGTACTTAGCGGGGGGGGGGGCGAGCAGTTCTTC. This sequence encodes CAWSVLSGGGGEQFF. This chain joins TRBV30 and TRBJ2-1; 11 bases fit TRBD2. Germline CDR1 is GTSNPN and CDR2 is SVGIG (reference sequence). This CDR3 contains 15 residues. The V gene end was trimmed by 0 bases and the J gene end by 10 bases; junction bases not matched to a gene: 8.

V gene TRBV2 combines with J gene TRBJ1-5, with D maybe TRBD1 (5 bases). The CDR3 has 12 amino acids. Deletions cut 9 bases from V and 3 bases from J, with 9 bases between. In germline, CDR1 is SNHLY, CDR2 FYNNEI. The CDR3 sequence: CASRRDNQPQHF. Written as DNA, the CDR3 is TGTGCCAGTCGCAGGGACAATCAGCCCCAGCATTTT.

As concerns this clonotype: This is likely a read error, given that the CDR3 carries no conserved phenylalanine or tryptophan at its end. The V and J genes are TRBV20-1 and TRBJ2-4, with D perhaps TRBD1 (6 bases). Trimming took 0 bases from V and 1 from J, leaving 16 bases between them. The CDR3 runs 17 residues. CDR1 is DFQATT, CDR2 SNEGSKA, per germline (reference sequence). The CDR3 DNA follows: TGCAGTGCTAGAGATACTGCCCTTAGGGGGGCCAAAAACATTCAGTACCTC. Translating gives CSARDTALRGAKNIQYL.

Note on this clonotype: The junction departs from germline at one end; a sequencing error may be responsible. This chain links TRBV12-3 or TRBV12-4 with TRBJ1-1; tentatively, D is TRBD1 (5 bases). The CDR3 contains 15 residues. The CDR3 loop is CASSTRAREGTEALF. The DNA for the CDR3 is TGTGCCAGCAGCACTAGGGCCAGGGAGGGCACTGAAGCTCTCTTT.

There are many counts of this clonotype. The gene calls are TRBV11-2 and TRBJ2-1; D is unclear. This CDR3 comprises 16 residues. The V and J ends lost 2 bases and 3 bases respectively, with 14 bases between them. Germline V gene lookup returns CDR1 SGHAT and CDR2 FQNNGV. The CDR3: CASSLKVGHYYNEQFF. In nucleotides, the CDR3 is TGTGCCAGCAGCTTAAAAGTGGGCCATTACTACAATGAGCAGTTCTTC. The full variable domain, in which reference TRBV11-2 and TRBJ2-1 provide the parts outside the CDR3, is EAGVAQSPRYKIIEKRQSVAFWCNPISGHATLYWYQQILGQGPKLLIQFQNNGVVDDSQLPKDRFSAERLKGVDSTLKIQPAKLEDSAVYLCASSLKVGHYYNEQFFGPGTRLTVL.

The V gene is TRBV7-9, the J gene TRBJ2-7; 10 bases line up with TRBD2. V trimming: 6 bases; J trimming: 3 bases; junction bases outside the gene matches: 11. Looked up from germline, CDR1 is SEHNR and CDR2 is FQNEAQ (reference sequence). This CDR3 spans 16 amino acids. In DNA, the CDR3 is TGTGCCAGCAGGCGTGACGGGACTAGCGCGAACTACGAGCAGTACTTC. This sequence encodes CASRRDGTSANYEQYF.

A few counts support this clonotype. The chain joins TRBV4-1 to TRBJ2-4; perhaps TRBD2 as D (5 bases). The germline V and J ends were trimmed by 6 bases and 0 bases, with 9 bases remaining between them. The CDR3 covers 14 residues. Germline V gene lookup returns CDR1 MGHRA and CDR2 YSYEKL. The CDR3 sequence: CASRSGVAKNIQYF. The CDR3 DNA follows: TGCGCCAGCAGATCCGGGGTAGCCAAAAACATTCAGTACTTC.

The table lists this clonotype with many counts. This sequence joins TRBV6-6 and TRBJ1-2; no firm D call. The V gene's germline CDR1 is MNHNY and CDR2 SVGAGI (reference sequence). The V and J ends lost 0 bases and 4 bases respectively, with 9 bases between them. The CDR3 is 14 amino acids. The CDR3, as DNA: TGTGCCAGCAGTTACTCGAAAGGGAGCTATGGCTACACCTTC. Translated: CASSYSKGSYGYTF.

V is TRBV9 and J is TRBJ2-7; D is perhaps TRBD1 (6 bases). The CDR3 runs to 16 residues. Germline-derived CDR1 and CDR2 are SGDLS and YYNGEE. V gave up 4 bases and J gave up 6 bases, with 23 bases separating them. The CDR3 DNA reads as TGTGCCAGCAGCTTTGTCTTCCAGCAGGGGCTCTGCGAGCAGTACTTC. Residues: CASSFVFQQGLCEQYF.

The CDR3 sequence is CASSLASLADSYNEQFF. In nucleotides, the CDR3 is TGTGCCAGCAGCTTAGCGTCACTAGCGGATTCCTACAATGAGCAGTTCTTC. This rearrangement joins TRBV7-9 to TRBJ2-1; 8 nucleotides line up with TRBD2. V gave up 0 bases and J gave up 1 base; unmatched junction bases: 5. CDR1 is SEHNR and CDR2 is FQNEAQ in the germline V gene (reference sequence). The CDR3 contains 17 residues.

With respect to this clonotype: Compared with germline, one end of the junction differs, possibly owing to a read error. This chain uses TRBV5-1 with TRBJ1-6; D unresolved. Germline V gene lookup returns CDR1 SGHRS and CDR2 YFSETQ. The CDR3 consists of 8 residues. This CDR3 reads CASSPDHF. The CDR3 coding sequence is TGTGCCAGCAGCCCCGATCACTTT.

V is TRBV7-9 and J is TRBJ2-1; 7 bases agree with TRBD2. The junction had 12 bases not matched to a gene; V was cut back by 6 bases and J by 4 bases. Germline CDR1 SEHNR, CDR2 FQNEAQ (reference sequence). The CDR3 consists of 16 residues. The CDR3 coding sequence is TGTGCCAGCAGTTACTCCAGCGGGGCCTTTTACAATGAGCAGTTCTTC. It translates to CASSYSSGAFYNEQFF. Full variable domain (missing parts from reference TRBV7-9 and TRBJ2-1): DTGVSQNPRHKITKRGQNVTFRCDPISEHNRLYWYRQTLGQGPEFLTYFQNEAQLEKSRLLSDRFSAERPKGSFSTLEIQRTEQGDSAMYLCASSYSSGAFYNEQFFGPGTRLTVL.

About this clonotype: Just one base apart from a much larger clone, this may be a read error. The chain joins TRBV25-1 to TRBJ2-1; D possibly corresponds to TRBD2 (7 bases). The germline gives CDR1 MGHDK, CDR2 SYGVNS. V lost 6 bases and J lost 7, with 22 bases in between. There are 16 residues in the CDR3. CDR3 coding DNA: TGTGCCAGCAGCTTAACCCGCGAGGGGGGGTCGAATGAGCAGTTCTTC. Translated: CASSLTREGGSNEQFF.

There are many counts of this clonotype. The V call is TRBV21-1, the J call TRBJ1-3. TRBV21-1 is recorded as a pseudogene. This CDR3 spans 13 amino acids. CDR3 DNA: TGTGCCAGCGTCACAAGCTCTGGAAACACCATATATTTT. Translated, it gives CASVTSSGNTIYF.

This clonotype was found a few times. The chain's CDR3 is CASKGPGSYGYTF. The DNA for the CDR3 is TGTGCCAGCAAAGGCCCTGGGAGCTATGGCTACACCTTC. This chain links TRBV7-2 with TRBJ1-2; D not certain. Per the germline V gene, CDR1 is SGHTA and CDR2 is FQGNSA. The CDR3 consists of 13 residues. With 7 bases removed from V and 4 bases from J, the gap between germline ends came to 13 bases.

The chain employs TRBV20-1 and TRBJ2-7; 12 bases align to TRBD2. Germline CDR1 is DFQATT and CDR2 is SNEGSKA (reference sequence). The CDR3 runs 12 residues. DNA of the CDR3: TGCAGCCTGACTAGCGGGAGTAACGAGCAGTACTTC. Translation: CSLTSGSNEQYF.

At least ten counts were recorded for this clonotype. The gene calls are TRBV7-8 and TRBJ1-6; D possibly corresponds to TRBD1 (5 bases). CDR3 length: 16 residues. Germline V gene lookup returns CDR1 SGHVS and CDR2 FQNEAQ. V dropped 5 bases and J dropped 4 bases, with 15 bases sitting between them. CDR3 nucleotide sequence: TGTGCCAGCAGCCCAAACGGGGGGTGGTATAATTCACCCCTCCACTTT. Amino acids: CASSPNGGWYNSPLHF. The full variable domain, completed using reference TRBV7-8 and TRBJ1-6, is GAGVSQSPRYKVAKRGQDVALRCDPISGHVSLFWYQQALGQGPEFLTYFQNEAQLDKSGLPSDRFFAERPEGSVSTLKIQRTQQEDSAVYLCASSPNGGWYNSPLHFGNGTRLTVT.